Listed here are 28 T cell receptor beta chains from one sample, sequenced in a study of T-cell reconstitution after alpha-beta-depleted transplantation in children. For TCRbeta, the library was prepared with unique molecular identifiers. TCRdb reanalysed the PCR reads using MiXCR and keeps one entry per CDR3 protein. There are about 350,000 distinct CDR3 sequences in the sample; roughly 16% occur only once, and approximately 44% lies in the top ten. Sequencing was performed on PBMCs, mostly from graft donor cells, taken 360 days after TCRalphabeta/CD19-depleted stem cell transplant. These receptors were obtained from a male patient under 10 years old who had a stem cell transplant for acute lymphoblastic leukemia, so the T cells may come from the graft donor.

V gene TRBV18 combines with J gene TRBJ1-4; D is uncertain. From germline, CDR1 is KGHSH and CDR2 LQKENI. The CDR3 length is 15 residues. With 4 bases removed from V and 8 bases from J, the gap between germline ends came to 17 bases. The CDR3 DNA sequence: TGTGCCAGCTCACGAGTAGGTAGCGGTGGCGAAAAACTGTTTTTT. Encoded protein: CASSRVGSGGEKLFF.

The chain is built from TRBV4-2 and TRBJ2-3; the match to TRBD1 covers 9 bases. Germline CDR1 LGHNA, CDR2 YNFKEQ. This CDR3 has 16 residues. The ends lost 0 bases at V and 5 bases at J; junction bases unmatched: 6. The CDR3 DNA reads TGTGCCAGCAGCCAAGAGTGGACAGGGGTCGGAGATACGCAGTATTTT. It is translated as CASSQEWTGVGDTQYF.

This chain connects TRBV12-3 or TRBV12-4 to TRBJ2-1, with TRBD1 matching over 12 bases. The CDR3 is 14 residues long. The V and J ends lost 8 bases and 4 bases, in that order; junction bases with no gene match: 3. The CDR3: CASGGQGAYNEQFF. Here the CDR3 DNA reads TGTGCCAGCGGGGGACAGGGGGCTTACAATGAGCAGTTCTTC.

This clonotype has just a few counts. The V call is TRBV6-1, the J call TRBJ2-2; D ambiguous. CDR1 is MNHNS, CDR2 SASEGT, per germline. V lost 4 bases and J lost 1, with 16 bases in between. The CDR3 is 17 residues long. The CDR3 spells CASSVPRLVGNTGELFF. The CDR3 bases are TGTGCCAGCAGTGTTCCGAGACTCGTCGGGAACACCGGGGAGCTGTTTTTT.

In this sample, this clonotype turned up many times. The chain joins TRBV29-1 to TRBJ2-2, with 12 positions matching TRBD1. The length of the CDR3 is 16 residues. The ends lost 5 bases at V and 5 bases at J; junction bases unmatched: 9. Per the germline V gene, CDR1 is SQVTM and CDR2 is ANQGSEA. In DNA form, the CDR3 reads TGCAGCGTTACTGGACCGGGACAGGGGGCAACCGGGGAGCTGTTTTTT. This gives the protein CSVTGPGQGATGELFF.

The rearrangement uses TRBV4-1 and TRBJ2-2; TRBD1 matches 9 bases. Germline V gene sequence: CDR1 MGHRA, CDR2 YSYEKL. The CDR3 spans 17 residues. The J segment lost 3 bases and the V segment lost 1 base, leaving 6 bases of the junction unmatched. CDR3: CASSQVAGTGYTGELFF. CDR3 in DNA: TGCGCCAGCAGCCAAGTGGCTGGGACAGGGTACACCGGGGAGCTGTTTTTT.

This sequence joins TRBV30 and TRBJ2-1, with D uncertain. CDR3 length: 11 residues. The germline V gene encodes CDR1 GTSNPN and CDR2 SVGIG (reference sequence). Trimming pared 2 bases from V and 4 bases from J, leaving 3 bases between. In DNA, the CDR3 is TGTGCCTGGAGTCCTTACAATGAGCAGTTCTTC. This translates into CAWSPYNEQFF.

This clonotype was observed many times. The chain has TRBV11-2 and TRBJ2-1; 7 bases map to TRBD2. CDR1 and CDR2 from the germline V gene are SGHAT and FQNNGV. This CDR3 has 15 residues. V lost 2 bases, J lost 9 bases, and 10 bases stayed unmatched. CDR3 nucleotide sequence: TGTGCCAGCAGCTTATCAGGGAGGGCCCTCGGTGAGCAGTTCTTC. Amino acid sequence: CASSLSGRALGEQFF. Looking up the rest from reference TRBV11-2 and TRBJ2-1 gives the full variable domain: EAGVAQSPRYKIIEKRQSVAFWCNPISGHATLYWYQQILGQGPKLLIQFQNNGVVDDSQLPKDRFSAERLKGVDSTLKIQPAKLEDSAVYLCASSLSGRALGEQFFGPGTRLTVL.

This clonotype was seen a handful of times. The CDR3 sequence is CASTPLAGAYEQYF. CDR3 sequence (DNA): TGTGCCAGCACCCCACTAGCGGGAGCCTACGAGCAGTACTTC. The chain links TRBV28 to TRBJ2-7; 11 nucleotides agree with TRBD2. Germline CDR1 reads MDHEN; CDR2 reads SYDVKM. V shed 7 bases, J shed 2 bases, and the junction held 4 bases outside the gene matches. The CDR3 runs to 14 residues.

The chain joins TRBV15 to TRBJ2-2, with TRBD2 identical over 8 bases. CDR1 and CDR2 (germline): LNHNV, YYDKDF (reference sequence). The ends lost 0 bases at V and 1 base at J; junction bases unmatched: 4. The CDR3 consists of 17 residues. CDR3 sequence (DNA): TGTGCCACCAGCAGAGATATGACTAGCGAGAACACCGGGGAGCTGTTTTTT. Protein sequence: CATSRDMTSENTGELFF.

This clonotype was seen more than once but under ten times. CDR3 nucleotide sequence: TGTGCCAGCAGCAATGAGTGGCGAACTACAGCATTATACAATGAGCAGTTCTTC. It encodes CASSNEWRTTALYNEQFF. The rearrangement links TRBV21-1 to TRBJ2-1. TRBV21-1 is termed a pseudogene. This CDR3 comprises 18 residues.

This clonotype showed up many times. The CDR3 DNA is TGCGCCAGCAGCCAAGTCCCGAGTCCGGCATACGAGCAGTACTTC. It specifies CASSQVPSPAYEQYF. The rearrangement uses TRBV4-3 and TRBJ2-7; the D is unclear. This CDR3 comprises 15 residues. Trimming pared 1 base from V and 4 bases from J, leaving 14 bases between. Germline CDR1 reads LGHNA; CDR2 reads YSLEER.

A single count supports this clonotype. J is TRBJ2-7 and V is TRBV7-2; tentatively, D is TRBD1 (5 bases). Deletions cut 2 bases from V and 6 bases from J, with 14 bases between. Germline CDR1 SGHTA, CDR2 FQGNSA. There are 14 residues in the CDR3. The DNA of the CDR3 is TGTGCCAGCAGCTTACGGACACCTCAAGGCGAGCAGTACTTC. It codes for CASSLRTPQGEQYF.

This clonotype was observed a handful of times. The chain is built from TRBV20-1 and TRBJ2-4; 10 bases are shared with TRBD1. CDR3 length: 13 amino acids. Germline V lookup: CDR1 DFQATT, CDR2 SNEGSKA (reference sequence). The trim removed 6 bases at V and 4 bases at J, leaving 3 bases unmatched. The DNA of the CDR3 is TGCAGTGCCCGGACAGGGGGAAAAAACATTCAGTACTTC. The encoded protein is CSARTGGKNIQYF.

This clonotype has only a few counts. The chain is built from TRBV5-1 and TRBJ2-5, with D hard to call. V was shortened by 1 base and J by 2 bases, with 6 bases between the two germline ends. The CDR3 runs 13 residues. Germline CDR1 and CDR2: SGHRS and YFSETQ. The CDR3 nucleotides are TGCGCCAGCAGCTTGTTCAGACAAGAGACCCAGTACTTC. Translation: CASSLFRQETQYF.

The chain recombines TRBV25-1 with TRBJ2-4, with 10 nucleotides matching TRBD1. This CDR3 has 17 residues. Trimming removed 2 bases from V and 1 base from J; junction bases left unmatched: 5. From germline, CDR1 is MGHDK and CDR2 SYGVNS. Here the CDR3 reads CASSEGGQGLAKNIQYF. The CDR3 DNA reads TGTGCCAGCAGTGAAGGGGGACAGGGGTTGGCCAAAAACATTCAGTACTTC.

This clonotype was recorded a few times. The chain combines TRBV12-3 or TRBV12-4 with TRBJ2-1; D gene ambiguous. Trimming pared 0 bases from V and 10 bases from J, leaving 13 bases between. This CDR3 is 14 amino acids long. The CDR3 loop reads CASSLARRNGEQFF. The CDR3 region has the DNA TGTGCCAGCAGTTTAGCGCGGCGGAATGGCGAGCAGTTCTTC.

The gene calls are TRBV9 and TRBJ2-1; no clear D gene. Trimming took 0 bases from V and 5 from J, leaving 6 bases between them. The length of the CDR3 is 13 residues. Germline V CDR1 and CDR2: SGDLS, YYNGEE. CDR3 loop: CASSVAGHNEQFF. CDR3 DNA: TGTGCCAGCAGCGTAGCGGGTCACAATGAGCAGTTCTTC.

The J gene is TRBJ2-7, the V gene TRBV6-2 or TRBV6-3, with D hard to call. The CDR3 loop spans 13 amino acids. The V end was cut by 2 bases, the J end by 1 base, with 6 bases between. From germline, CDR1 is MNHEY and CDR2 SVGEGT. DNA for the CDR3: TGTGCCAGCAGTTACGAGGCTTCCTACGAGCAGTACTTC. Translated, it gives CASSYEASYEQYF.

The chain has TRBV3-1 and TRBJ2-7, with a weak D call TRBD2 (6 bases). The CDR3 extends over 15 amino acids. Trimming cost V 1 base and J 3 bases, with 13 bases left between them. Germline lookup yields CDR1 LGHDT and CDR2 YNNKEL (reference sequence). This CDR3 reads CASSQGGRPLYEQYF. The CDR3 bases are TGTGCCAGCAGCCAAGGAGGGAGGCCCCTCTACGAGCAGTACTTC.

The chain employs TRBV7-9 and TRBJ2-1; TRBD2 agrees at 7 bases. CDR3 length equals 15 residues. The V gene end was trimmed by 5 bases and the J gene end by 2 bases; junction bases not matched to a gene: 6. Germline V gene data show CDR1 as SEHNR and CDR2 as FQNEAQ (reference sequence). CDR3 in amino acids: CASSPRAGAYNEQFF. The CDR3 bases are TGTGCCAGCAGCCCACGTGCGGGGGCCTACAATGAGCAGTTCTTC.

This clonotype was detected only a few times. CDR3 region: CASSNLGYEQYF. The CDR3 nucleotides read TGTGCCAGCTCAAACCTAGGATACGAGCAGTACTTC. The chain recombines TRBV18 with TRBJ2-7; D is undetermined. The germline CDR1 and CDR2 sequences are KGHSH and LQKENI. This CDR3 is built from 12 residues. The germline V and J ends were trimmed by 5 bases and 4 bases, with 9 bases remaining between them.

This clonotype was seen ten or more times. The J gene is TRBJ2-3, the V gene TRBV20-1, with D unresolved. CDR3 length: 12 residues. V was shortened by 1 base and J by 0 bases, with 2 bases between the two germline ends. Germline CDR1 and CDR2: DFQATT and SNEGSKA (reference sequence). Here the CDR3 DNA reads TGCAGTGCTAGAGCTAGCACAGATACGCAGTATTTT. The encoded protein is CSARASTDTQYF.

The chain joins TRBV4-2 to TRBJ2-5; 8 bases fit TRBD2. Germline V gene sequence: CDR1 LGHNA, CDR2 YNFKEQ. The CDR3 extends over 18 amino acids. The trim removed 2 bases at V and 2 bases at J, leaving 13 bases unmatched. The CDR3, as DNA: TGTGCCAGCAGCCAAAAGGGGCAAAGCGGGAGTTGGCAAGAGACCCAGTACTTC. Translation gives CASSQKGQSGSWQETQYF.

The CDR3 spells CAISERGVTPGETQYF. The CDR3 DNA reads TGTGCCATCAGTGAGAGGGGGGTAACACCGGGGGAGACCCAGTACTTC. The chain is built from TRBV10-3 and TRBJ2-5, with D perhaps TRBD1 or TRBD2 (6 bases each). Trimming removed 2 bases from V and 5 bases from J, with 18 bases in between. Germline CDR1 is ENHRY and CDR2 is SYGVKD. CDR3 length equals 16 residues.

This clonotype has a handful of counts. The CDR3 reads CATSDPGTSGSNEQFF. The CDR3 region has the DNA TGTGCCACCAGTGATCCCGGGACTAGCGGGAGCAATGAGCAGTTCTTC. J is TRBJ2-1 and V is TRBV24-1; 14 nucleotides agree with TRBD2. The CDR3 is made up of 16 amino acids. Germline values: CDR1 KGHDR, CDR2 SFDVKD. J lost 6 bases, V lost 3 bases, and 3 bases had no gene match.

The genes are TRBV4-3 and TRBJ2-5, with a possible D match to TRBD2 (7 bases). V lost 0 bases and J 9 bases, leaving 17 bases between the germline ends. The germline CDR1 and CDR2 sequences are LGHNA and YSLEER. CDR3 length: 15 residues. The CDR3 loop reads CASSQDSGGARAQYF. In DNA form, the CDR3 reads TGCGCCAGCAGCCAAGATTCTGGGGGGGCACGCGCCCAGTACTTC.

The V and J genes are TRBV6-5 and TRBJ2-6; D is unclear. Trimming took 2 bases from V and 0 from J, leaving 2 bases between them. The germline V gene has CDR1 MNHEY and CDR2 SVGAGI. The length of the CDR3 is 14 residues. The CDR3 region is CASSYNSGANVLTF. The CDR3 DNA follows: TGTGCCAGCAGTTACAACTCTGGGGCCAACGTCCTGACTTTC.